The text below deals with one T cell receptor (beta chain). Its specificity is not known. Via MiXCR, TCRdb re-called the 5' RACE reads, giving one row per CDR3 protein. The sample consists of 400,000 to 500,000 distinct CDR3 sequences, 15% to 20% of them appearing once. CDR3 length: 14 residues. V dropped 3 bases and J dropped 2 bases, with 5 bases sitting between them. Germline CDR1 reads SEHNR; CDR2 reads FQNEAQ (reference sequence). These data are taken from a study of T-cell memory formation after mild COVID-19. Study overall: Most TCR clusters belonged to a single donor. Findings of the study overall: Clones contracting across day 15 to 85 had a balanced CD4/CD8 profile; later expanding clones leaned CD4+. Unconfirmed was the SARS-CoV-2 specificity of second-wave clones that peaked on day 37.

The V and J genes are TRBV7-9 and TRBJ2-6, with D unclear. The specimen sequenced was PBMCs or a T cell subset sorted from them (not recorded which). The receptor was isolated from an adult woman who had mild COVID-19 (a few samples of this study predate the infection). Cell type and time point are not known. In nucleotides, the CDR3 is TGTGCCAGCAGCTTCCCCCCTGGGGCCAACGTCCTGACTTTC. Translating gives CASSFPPGANVLTF.